This TCR beta chain comes out of a study of CD8 T cells in ankylosing spondylitis. This CDR3 comprises 16 residues. V was pared by 11 bases and J by 1 base, with 22 bases between. Points from the study as a whole: Characteristic, it appeared, of ankylosing spondylitis blood was a TCR beta motif of about eight highly homologous variants.

TCRdb processed the 5' RACE reads anew with MiXCR; each CDR3 protein has one entry. The repertoire holds about 700,000 distinct CDR3 sequences, with roughly 19% as singletons. This clonotype was counted between two and nine times. Its antigen is not known. The chain carries TRBV12-3 or TRBV12-4 and TRBJ2-3; the D gene is possibly TRBD2 (7 bases). Sequenced: blood, either unsorted or a sorted T cell fraction (not recorded which). The sequence derives from a male donor with ankylosing spondylitis. CDR3 coding DNA: TGTGCCTCAGCCCCTGGGGGGCTAGCGGGCACAGATACGCAGTATTTT. It yields the protein CASAPGGLAGTDTQYF.